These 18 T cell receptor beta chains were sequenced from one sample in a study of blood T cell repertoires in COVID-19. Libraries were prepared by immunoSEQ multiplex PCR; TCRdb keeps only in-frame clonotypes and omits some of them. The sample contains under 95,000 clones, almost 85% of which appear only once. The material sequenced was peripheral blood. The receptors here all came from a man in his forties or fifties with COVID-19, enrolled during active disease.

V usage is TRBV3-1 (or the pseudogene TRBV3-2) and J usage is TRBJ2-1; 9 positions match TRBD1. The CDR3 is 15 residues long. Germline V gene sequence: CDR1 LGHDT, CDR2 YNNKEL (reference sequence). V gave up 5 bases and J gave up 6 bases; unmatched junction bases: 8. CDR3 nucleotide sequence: TGTGCCAGCAGCTGGGGACAGGGATACTCCAATGAGCAGTTCTTC. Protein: CASSWGQGYSNEQFF.

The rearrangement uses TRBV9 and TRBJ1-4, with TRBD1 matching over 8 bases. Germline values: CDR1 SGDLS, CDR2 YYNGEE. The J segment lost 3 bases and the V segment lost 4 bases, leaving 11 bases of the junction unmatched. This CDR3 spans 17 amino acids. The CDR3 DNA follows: TGTGCCAGCAGCCCCCGTTCTCAGGGGGCCTCTAATGAAAAACTGTTTTTT. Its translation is CASSPRSQGASNEKLFF.

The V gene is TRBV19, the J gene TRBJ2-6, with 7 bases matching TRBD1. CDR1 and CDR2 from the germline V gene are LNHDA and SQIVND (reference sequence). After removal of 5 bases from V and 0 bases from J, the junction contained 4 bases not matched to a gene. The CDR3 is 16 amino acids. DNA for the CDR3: TGTGCCAGTAGTTGGGACAGCGACTCTGGGGCCAACGTCCTGACTTTC. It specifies CASSWDSDSGANVLTF.

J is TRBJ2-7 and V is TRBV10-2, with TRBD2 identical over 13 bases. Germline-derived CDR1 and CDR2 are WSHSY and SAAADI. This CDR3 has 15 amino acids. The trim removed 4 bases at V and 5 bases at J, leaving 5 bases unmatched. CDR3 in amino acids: CASSGLAGGGDEQYF. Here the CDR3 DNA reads TGCGCCAGCAGTGGACTAGCGGGAGGAGGGGACGAGCAGTACTTC.

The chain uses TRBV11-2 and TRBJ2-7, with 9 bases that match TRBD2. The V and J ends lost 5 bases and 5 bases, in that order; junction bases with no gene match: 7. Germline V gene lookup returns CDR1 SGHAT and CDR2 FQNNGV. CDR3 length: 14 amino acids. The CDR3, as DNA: TGTGCCAGCAGCCTTAGCGGGAGTTCGCACGAGCAGTACTTC. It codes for CASSLSGSSHEQYF.

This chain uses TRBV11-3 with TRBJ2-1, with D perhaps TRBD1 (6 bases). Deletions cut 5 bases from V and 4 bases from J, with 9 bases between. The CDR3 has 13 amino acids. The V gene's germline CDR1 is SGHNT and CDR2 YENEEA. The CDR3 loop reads CASSMTGYNEQFF. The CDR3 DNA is TGTGCCAGCAGCATGACAGGTTACAATGAGCAGTTCTTC.

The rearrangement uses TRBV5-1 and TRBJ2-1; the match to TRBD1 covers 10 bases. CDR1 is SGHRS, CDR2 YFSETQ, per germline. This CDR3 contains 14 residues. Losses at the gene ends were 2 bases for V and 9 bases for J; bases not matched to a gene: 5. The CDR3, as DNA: TGCGCCAGCAGCTTAAGACAGGGGGCAGTTGAGCAGTTCTTC. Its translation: CASSLRQGAVEQFF.

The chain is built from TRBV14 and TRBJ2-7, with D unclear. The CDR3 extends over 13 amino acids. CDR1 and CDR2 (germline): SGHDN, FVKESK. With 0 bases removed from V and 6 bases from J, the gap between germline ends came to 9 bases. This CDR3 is CASSQDLRGEQYF. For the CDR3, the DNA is TGTGCCAGCAGCCAAGATCTGCGAGGCGAGCAGTACTTC.

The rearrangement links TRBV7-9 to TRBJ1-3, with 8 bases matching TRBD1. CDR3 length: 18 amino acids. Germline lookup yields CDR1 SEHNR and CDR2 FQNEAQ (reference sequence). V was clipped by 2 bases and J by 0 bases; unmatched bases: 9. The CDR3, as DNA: TGTGCCAGCAGCTTACCCCTAGGACAGGGAATCTCTGGAAACACCATATATTTT. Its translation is CASSLPLGQGISGNTIYF.

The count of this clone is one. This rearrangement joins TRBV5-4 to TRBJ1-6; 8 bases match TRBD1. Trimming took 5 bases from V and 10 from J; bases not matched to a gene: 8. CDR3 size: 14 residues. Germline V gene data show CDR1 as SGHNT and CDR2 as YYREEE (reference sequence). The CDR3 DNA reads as TGTGCCAGCAGTAGGGGGACAGGAGACTCACCCCTCCACTTT. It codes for CASSRGTGDSPLHF. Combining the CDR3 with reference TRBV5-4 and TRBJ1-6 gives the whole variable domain ETGVTQSPTHLIKTRGQQVTLRCSSQSGHNTVSWYQQALGQGPQFIFQYYREEENGRGNFPPRFSGLQFPNYSSELNVNALELDDSALYLCASSRGTGDSPLHFGNGTRLTVT.

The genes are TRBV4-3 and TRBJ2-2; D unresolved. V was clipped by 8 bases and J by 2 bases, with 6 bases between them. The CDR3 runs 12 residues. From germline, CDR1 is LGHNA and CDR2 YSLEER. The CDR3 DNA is TGCGCCAGCCTAGATAACACCGGGGAGCTGTTTTTT. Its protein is CASLDNTGELFF.

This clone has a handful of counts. The CDR3: CASRLDSSDTQYF. The CDR3 bases are TGTGCCAGCAGACTAGACTCATCAGATACGCAGTATTTT. The chain couples TRBV7-9 to TRBJ2-3, with D perhaps matching TRBD2 (5 bases). V gave up 6 bases and J gave up 4 bases, with 11 bases separating them. CDR3 length: 13 amino acids. Germline V gives CDR1 SEHNR, CDR2 FQNEAQ (reference sequence).

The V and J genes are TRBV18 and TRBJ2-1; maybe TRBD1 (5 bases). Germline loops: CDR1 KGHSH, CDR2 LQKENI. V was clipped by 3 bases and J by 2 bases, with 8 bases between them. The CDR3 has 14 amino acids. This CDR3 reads CASSPRQTYNEQFF. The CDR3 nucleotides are TGTGCCAGCTCACCGCGACAGACCTACAATGAGCAGTTCTTC.

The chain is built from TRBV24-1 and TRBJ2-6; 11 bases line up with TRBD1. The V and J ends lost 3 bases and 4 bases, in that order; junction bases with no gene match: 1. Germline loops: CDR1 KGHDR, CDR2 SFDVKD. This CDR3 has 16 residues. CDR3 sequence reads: CATSDGQGAGANVLTF. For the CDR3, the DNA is TGTGCCACCAGTGATGGACAGGGGGCCGGGGCCAACGTCCTGACTTTC.

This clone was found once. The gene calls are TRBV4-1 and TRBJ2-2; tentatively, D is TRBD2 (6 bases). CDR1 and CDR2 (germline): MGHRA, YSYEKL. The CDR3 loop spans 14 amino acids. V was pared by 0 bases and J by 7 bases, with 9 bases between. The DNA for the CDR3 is TGCGCCAGCAGCCAAGAGGAGGGGATCGGGGAGCTGTTTTTT. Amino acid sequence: CASSQEEGIGELFF.

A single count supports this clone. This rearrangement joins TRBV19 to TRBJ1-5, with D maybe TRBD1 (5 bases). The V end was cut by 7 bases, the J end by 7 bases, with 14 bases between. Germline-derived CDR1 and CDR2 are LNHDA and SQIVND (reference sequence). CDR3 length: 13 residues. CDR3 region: CASTDGGGQPQHF. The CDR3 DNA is TGTGCCAGTACCGACGGGGGGGGGCAGCCCCAGCATTTT.

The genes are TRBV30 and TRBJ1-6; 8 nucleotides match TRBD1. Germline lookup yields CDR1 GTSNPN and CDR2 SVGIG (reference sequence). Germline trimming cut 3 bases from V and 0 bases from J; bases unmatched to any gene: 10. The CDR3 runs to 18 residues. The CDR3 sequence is CAWRAGTGASSYNSPLHF. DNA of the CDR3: TGTGCCTGGAGGGCTGGGACAGGAGCTAGCTCCTATAATTCACCCCTCCACTTT.

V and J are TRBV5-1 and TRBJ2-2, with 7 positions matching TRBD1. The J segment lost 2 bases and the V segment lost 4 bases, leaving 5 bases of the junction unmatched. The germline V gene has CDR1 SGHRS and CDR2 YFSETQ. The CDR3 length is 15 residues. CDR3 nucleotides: TGCGCCAGCAGCACGGGACAGAGTAACACCGGGGAGCTGTTTTTT. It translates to CASSTGQSNTGELFF. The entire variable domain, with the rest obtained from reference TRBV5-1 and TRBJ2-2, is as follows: KAGVTQTPRYLIKTRGQQVTLSCSPISGHRSVSWYQQTPGQGLQFLFEYFSETQRNKGNFPGRFSGRQFSNSRSEMNVSTLELGDSALYLCASSTGQSNTGELFFGEGSRLTVL.